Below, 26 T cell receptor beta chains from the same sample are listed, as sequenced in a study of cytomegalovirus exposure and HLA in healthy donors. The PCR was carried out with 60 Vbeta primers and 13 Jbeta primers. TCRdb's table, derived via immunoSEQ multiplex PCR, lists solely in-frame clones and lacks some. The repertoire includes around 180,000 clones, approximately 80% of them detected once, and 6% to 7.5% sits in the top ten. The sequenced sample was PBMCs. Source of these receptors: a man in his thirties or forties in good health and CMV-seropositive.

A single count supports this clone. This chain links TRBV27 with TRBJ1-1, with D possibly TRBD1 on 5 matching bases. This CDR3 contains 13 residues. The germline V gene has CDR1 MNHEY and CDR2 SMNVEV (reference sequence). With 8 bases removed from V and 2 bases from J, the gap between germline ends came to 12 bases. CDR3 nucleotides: TGTGCCAGCTTTCCCGGGGGAAACACTGAAGCTTTCTTT. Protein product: CASFPGGNTEAFF.

The CDR3 region has the DNA TGTGCCAGCAGCAGCAGGGATGAGCAAGAGACCCAGTACTTC. Amino acid sequence: CASSSRDEQETQYF. V is TRBV7-9 and J is TRBJ2-5; a weak D match, TRBD1 (5 bases). The CDR3 runs to 14 residues. Trimming shortened V by 5 bases and J by 2 bases, and 12 bases separated the two germline ends. Germline V lookup: CDR1 SEHNR, CDR2 FQNEAQ (reference sequence).

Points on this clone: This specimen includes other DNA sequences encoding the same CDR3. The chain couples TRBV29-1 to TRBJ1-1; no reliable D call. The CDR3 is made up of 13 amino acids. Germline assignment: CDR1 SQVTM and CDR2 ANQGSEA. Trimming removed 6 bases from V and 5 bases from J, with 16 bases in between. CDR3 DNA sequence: TGCAGCGTCACGTCCACGCGGGGAACTGAAGCTTTCTTT. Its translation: CSVTSTRGTEAFF.

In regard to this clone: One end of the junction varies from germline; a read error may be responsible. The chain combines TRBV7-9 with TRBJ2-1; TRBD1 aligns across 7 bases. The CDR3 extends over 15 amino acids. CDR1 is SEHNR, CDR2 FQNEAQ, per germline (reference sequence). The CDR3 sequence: CSSSLQGMTYNEQFF. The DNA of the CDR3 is TGTTCCAGCAGCTTACAGGGGATGACCTACAATGAGCAGTTCTTC. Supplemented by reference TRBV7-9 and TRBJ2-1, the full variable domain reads DTGVSQNPRHKITKRGQNVTFRCDPISEHNRLYWYRQTLGQGPEFLTYFQNEAQLEKSRLLSDRFSAERPKGSFSTLEIQRTEQGDSAMYLCSSSLQGMTYNEQFFGPGTRLTVL.

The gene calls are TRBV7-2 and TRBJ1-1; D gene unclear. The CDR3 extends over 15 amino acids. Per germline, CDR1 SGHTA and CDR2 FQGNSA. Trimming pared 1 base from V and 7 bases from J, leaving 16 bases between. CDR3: CASSLESTGQNEAFF. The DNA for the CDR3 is TGTGCCAGCAGCTTAGAGTCAACCGGTCAAAATGAAGCTTTCTTT.

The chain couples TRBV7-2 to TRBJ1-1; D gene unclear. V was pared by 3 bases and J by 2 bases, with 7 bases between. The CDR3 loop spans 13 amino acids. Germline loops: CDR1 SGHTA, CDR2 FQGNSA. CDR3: CASSLEGNTEAFF. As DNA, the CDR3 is TGTGCCAGCAGCTTGGAGGGCAACACTGAAGCTTTCTTT.

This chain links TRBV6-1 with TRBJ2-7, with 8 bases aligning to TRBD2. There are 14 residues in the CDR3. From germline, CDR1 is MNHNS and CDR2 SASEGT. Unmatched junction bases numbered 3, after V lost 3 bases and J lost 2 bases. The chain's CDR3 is CASSDSGGPYEQYF. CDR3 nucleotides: TGTGCCAGCAGTGATTCGGGAGGGCCCTACGAGCAGTACTTC.

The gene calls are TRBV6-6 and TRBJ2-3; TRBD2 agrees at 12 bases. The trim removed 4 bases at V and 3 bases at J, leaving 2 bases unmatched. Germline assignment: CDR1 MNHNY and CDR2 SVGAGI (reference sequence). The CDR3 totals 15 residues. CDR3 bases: TGTGCCAGCAGTTGGACTAGCGGGGCGACAGATACGCAGTATTTT. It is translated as CASSWTSGATDTQYF.

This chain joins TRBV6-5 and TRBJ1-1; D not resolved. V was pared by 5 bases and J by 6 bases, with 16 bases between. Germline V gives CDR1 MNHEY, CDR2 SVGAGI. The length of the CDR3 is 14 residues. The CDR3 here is CASSETVEGAEAFF. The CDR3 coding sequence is TGTGCCAGCAGTGAAACAGTCGAAGGCGCTGAAGCTTTCTTT.

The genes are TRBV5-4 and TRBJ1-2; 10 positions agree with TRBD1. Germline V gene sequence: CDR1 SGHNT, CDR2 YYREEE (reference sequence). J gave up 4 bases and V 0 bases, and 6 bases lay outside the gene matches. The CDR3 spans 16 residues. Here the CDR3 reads CASSLVRDRGRYGYTF. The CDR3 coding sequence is TGTGCCAGCAGCTTGGTCCGGGACAGGGGCCGCTATGGCTACACCTTC.

The CDR3 region is CASSQGNEQYF. CDR3 DNA: TGTGCCAGCAGTCAGGGCAACGAGCAGTACTTC. V gene TRBV6-5 combines with J gene TRBJ2-7; maybe TRBD1 (5 bases). CDR1 and CDR2 from the germline V gene are MNHEY and SVGAGI. The ends were cut back, 5 bases at V and 5 bases at J, with 7 bases in the middle. This CDR3 spans 11 amino acids.

CDR3 sequence reads: CASSQDRDRVGVLTF. The CDR3, as DNA: TGCGCCAGCAGCCAAGATCGGGACAGGGTCGGCGTCCTGACTTTC. This chain links TRBV4-3 with TRBJ2-6; TRBD1 agrees at 9 bases. Germline loops: CDR1 LGHNA, CDR2 YSLEER. V lost 0 bases to trimming and J lost 12 bases; unmatched junction nucleotides: 6. The CDR3 spans 15 residues.

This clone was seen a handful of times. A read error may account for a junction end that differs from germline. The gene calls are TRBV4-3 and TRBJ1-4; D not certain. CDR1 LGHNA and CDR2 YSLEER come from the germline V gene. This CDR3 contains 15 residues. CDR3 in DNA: TGCGCCAGCAGCAAAGAGACTACATCGGATGAAAAACTGTTTTTT. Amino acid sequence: CASSKETTSDEKLFF.

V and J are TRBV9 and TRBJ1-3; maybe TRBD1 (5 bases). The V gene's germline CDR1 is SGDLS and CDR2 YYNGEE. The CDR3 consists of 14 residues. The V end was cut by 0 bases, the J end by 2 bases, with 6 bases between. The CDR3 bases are TGTGCCAGCAGCGTAGCAGGGACTGGAAACACCATATATTTT. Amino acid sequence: CASSVAGTGNTIYF.

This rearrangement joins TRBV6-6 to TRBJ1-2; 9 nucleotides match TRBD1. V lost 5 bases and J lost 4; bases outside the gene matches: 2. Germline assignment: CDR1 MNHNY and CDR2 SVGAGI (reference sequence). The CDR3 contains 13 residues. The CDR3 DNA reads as TGTGCCAGCAGTACAGGGGGCGGCTATGGCTACACCTTC. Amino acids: CASSTGGGYGYTF.

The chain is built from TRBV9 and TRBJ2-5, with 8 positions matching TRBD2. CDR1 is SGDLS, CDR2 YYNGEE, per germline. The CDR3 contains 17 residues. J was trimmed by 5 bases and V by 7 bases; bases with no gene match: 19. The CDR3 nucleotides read TGTGCCAGCGGTCCGGGCGGGGGGCAACCGAAAGCGGAGACCCAGTACTTC. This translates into CASGPGGGQPKAETQYF. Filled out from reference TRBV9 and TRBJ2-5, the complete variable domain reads DSGVTQTPKHLITATGQRVTLRCSPRSGDLSVYWYQQSLDQGLQFLIQYYNGEERAKGNILERFSAQQFPDLHSELNLSSLELGDSALYFCASGPGGGQPKAETQYFGPGTRLLVL.

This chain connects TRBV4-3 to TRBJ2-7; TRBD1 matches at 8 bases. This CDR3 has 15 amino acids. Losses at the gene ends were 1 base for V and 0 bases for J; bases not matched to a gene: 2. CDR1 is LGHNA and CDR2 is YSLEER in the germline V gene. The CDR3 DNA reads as TGCGCCAGCAGCCAAGGGACAGGGAGCTCCTACGAGCAGTACTTC. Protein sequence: CASSQGTGSSYEQYF.

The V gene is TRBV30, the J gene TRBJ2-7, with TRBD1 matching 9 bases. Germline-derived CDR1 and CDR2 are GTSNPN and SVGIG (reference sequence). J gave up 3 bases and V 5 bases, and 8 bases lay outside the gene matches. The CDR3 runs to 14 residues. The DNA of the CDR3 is TGTGCCTGGGGCGCCGGGACAGGGTACTACGAGCAGTACTTC. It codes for CAWGAGTGYYEQYF.

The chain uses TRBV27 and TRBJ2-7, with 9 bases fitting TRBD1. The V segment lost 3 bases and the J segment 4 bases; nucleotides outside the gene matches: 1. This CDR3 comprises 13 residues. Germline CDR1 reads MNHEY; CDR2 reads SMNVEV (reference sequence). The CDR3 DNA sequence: TGTGCCAGCAGTTTGACAGGGGGGTACGAGCAGTACTTC. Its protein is CASSLTGGYEQYF.

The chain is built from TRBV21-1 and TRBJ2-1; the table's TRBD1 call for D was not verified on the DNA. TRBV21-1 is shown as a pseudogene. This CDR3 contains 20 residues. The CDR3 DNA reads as TGTGCCAGCAGCAAAGGGTACGGGTCCCGCCGGGACAGCCGATACAATGAGCAGTTCTTC. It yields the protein CASSKGYGSRRDSRYNEQFF.

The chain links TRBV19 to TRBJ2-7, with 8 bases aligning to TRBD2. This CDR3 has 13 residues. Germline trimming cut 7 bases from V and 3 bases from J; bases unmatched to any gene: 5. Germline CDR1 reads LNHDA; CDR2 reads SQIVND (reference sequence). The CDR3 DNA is TGTGCCAGTACGACGGGAGGGGGCTACGAGCAGTACTTC. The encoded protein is CASTTGGGYEQYF.

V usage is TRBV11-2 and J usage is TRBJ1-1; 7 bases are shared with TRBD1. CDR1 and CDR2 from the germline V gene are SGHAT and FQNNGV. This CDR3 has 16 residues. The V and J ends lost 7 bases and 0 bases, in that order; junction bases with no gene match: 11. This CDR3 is CASTALPGTVNTEAFF. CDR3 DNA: TGTGCCAGCACCGCGTTGCCCGGGACAGTGAACACTGAAGCTTTCTTT.

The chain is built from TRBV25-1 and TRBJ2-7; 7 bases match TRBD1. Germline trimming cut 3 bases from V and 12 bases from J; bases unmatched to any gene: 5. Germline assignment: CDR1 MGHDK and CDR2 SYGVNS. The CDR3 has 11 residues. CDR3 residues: CASSDRTGPYF. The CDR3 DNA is TGTGCCAGCAGTGACCGGACAGGTCCGTACTTC.

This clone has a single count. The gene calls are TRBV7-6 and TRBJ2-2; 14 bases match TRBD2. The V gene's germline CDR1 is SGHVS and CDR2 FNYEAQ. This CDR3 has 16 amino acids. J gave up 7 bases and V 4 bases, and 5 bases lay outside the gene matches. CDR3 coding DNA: TGTGCCAGCAGCTCTGGACTAGCGGGAGGACACGGGGAGCTGTTTTTT. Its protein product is CASSSGLAGGHGELFF.

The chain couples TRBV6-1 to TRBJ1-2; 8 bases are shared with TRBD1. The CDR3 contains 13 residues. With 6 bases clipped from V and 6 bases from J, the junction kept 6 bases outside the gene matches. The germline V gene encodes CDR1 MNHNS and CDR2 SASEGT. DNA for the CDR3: TGTGCCAGCAGGACAGGGGAAGGGAATGGCTACACCTTC. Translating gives CASRTGEGNGYTF.

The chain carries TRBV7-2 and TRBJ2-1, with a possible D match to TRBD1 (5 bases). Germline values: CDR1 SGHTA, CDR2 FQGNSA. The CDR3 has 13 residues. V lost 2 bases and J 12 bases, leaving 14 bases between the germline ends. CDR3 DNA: TGTGCCAGCAGCTTAAGGGGCCCCTGGGGGCAGTTCTTC. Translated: CASSLRGPWGQFF.